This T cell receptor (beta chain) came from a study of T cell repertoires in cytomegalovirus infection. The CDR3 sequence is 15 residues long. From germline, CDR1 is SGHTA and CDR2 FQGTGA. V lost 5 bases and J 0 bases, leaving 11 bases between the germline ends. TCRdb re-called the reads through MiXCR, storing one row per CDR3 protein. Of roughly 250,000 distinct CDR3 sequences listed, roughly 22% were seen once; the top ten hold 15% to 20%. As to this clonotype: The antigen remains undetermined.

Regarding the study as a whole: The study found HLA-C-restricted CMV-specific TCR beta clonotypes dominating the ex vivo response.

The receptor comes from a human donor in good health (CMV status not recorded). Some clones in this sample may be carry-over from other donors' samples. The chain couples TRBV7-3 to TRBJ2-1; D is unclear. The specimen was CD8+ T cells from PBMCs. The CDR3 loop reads CASSQGPSSYNEQFF. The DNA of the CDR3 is TGTGCCAGCAGCCAAGGACCTAGCTCCTACAATGAGCAGTTCTTC.